Shown below are 14 T cell receptor beta chains from a single sample sequenced in a study of control samples from healthy donors and cancer patients. The repertoire was sequenced with immunoSEQ multiplex PCR; TCRdb's copy has only in-frame clones and lacks some. The sample lists about 140,000 clones, about nine tenths occurring once. Sequenced: blood. All receptors derive from a woman aged 25-40 years in good health.

This chain uses TRBV14 with TRBJ2-1; 15 nucleotides agree with TRBD2. J lost 4 bases, V lost 4 bases, and 11 bases had no gene match. This CDR3 spans 19 amino acids. In germline, CDR1 is SGHDN, CDR2 FVKESK. The CDR3 coding sequence is TGTGCCAGCAGCCCCTCCCACGGACTAGCGGGAGGGGCATACAATGAGCAGTTCTTC. It translates to CASSPSHGLAGGAYNEQFF.

This clone occurred once. The rearrangement joins TRBV18 to TRBJ2-7; D may be TRBD2 (5 bases). CDR1 and CDR2 from the germline V gene are KGHSH and LQKENI. The germline V and J ends were trimmed by 0 bases and 6 bases, with 21 bases remaining between them. This CDR3 is 17 amino acids long. The CDR3 DNA reads TGTGCCAGCTCACCACCGGCAGTCCTAACTAGAGTCTCCGAGCAGTACTTC. Protein product: CASSPPAVLTRVSEQYF.

For the CDR3, the DNA is TGTGCCAGCAGGTCGACAGGGGGGGGCCCCTATGGCTACACCTTC. This encodes CASRSTGGGPYGYTF. V gene TRBV5-6 combines with J gene TRBJ1-2; 9 nucleotides line up with TRBD1. Germline CDR1 is SGHDT and CDR2 is YYEEEE. With V trimmed by 5 bases and J by 4 bases, 9 bases remained unmatched. The CDR3 extends over 15 amino acids.

This chain connects TRBV11-2 to TRBJ1-1; TRBD1 agrees at 10 bases. V shed 5 bases, J shed 7 bases, and the junction held 10 bases outside the gene matches. The CDR3 length is 15 residues. Germline CDR1 is SGHAT and CDR2 is FQNNGV. CDR3 bases: TGTGCCAGCAGCCGGACAGGGGGAGAGGATGGTGAAGCTTTCTTT. Protein sequence: CASSRTGGEDGEAFF. Supplemented by reference TRBV11-2 and TRBJ1-1, the full variable domain reads EAGVAQSPRYKIIEKRQSVAFWCNPISGHATLYWYQQILGQGPKLLIQFQNNGVVDDSQLPKDRFSAERLKGVDSTLKIQPAKLEDSAVYLCASSRTGGEDGEAFFGQGTRLTVV.

The genes are TRBV24-1 and TRBJ2-1; 9 bases match TRBD1. Germline V CDR1 and CDR2: KGHDR, SFDVKD. Trimming at V came to 4 bases and at J to 8 bases, leaving 11 bases not matched to a gene. There are 16 residues in the CDR3. The CDR3 reads CATSEPGTGLWDEQFF. DNA for the CDR3: TGTGCCACCAGTGAGCCCGGGACAGGGCTTTGGGATGAGCAGTTCTTC.

This clone has just one count. The V call is TRBV19, the J call TRBJ1-1, with D unclear. V lost 0 bases to trimming and J lost 1 base, with 3 bases between them. Per germline, CDR1 LNHDA and CDR2 SQIVND (reference sequence). The CDR3 covers 13 residues. This chain's CDR3 is CASSIDGNTEAFF. The CDR3 nucleotides are TGTGCCAGTAGTATAGATGGGAACACTGAAGCTTTCTTT.

V is TRBV4-1 and J is TRBJ1-5, with TRBD1 matching over 8 bases. From germline, CDR1 is MGHRA and CDR2 YSYEKL. This CDR3 has 17 amino acids. The V and J ends lost 3 bases and 4 bases, in that order; junction bases with no gene match: 11. CDR3 in amino acids: CASSQGQGAVRNQPQHF. CDR3 nucleotides: TGCGCCAGCAGCCAGGGCCAGGGGGCGGTGAGGAATCAGCCCCAGCATTTT.

The chain carries TRBV6-5 and TRBJ2-5; a weak D match, TRBD1 (6 bases). Trimming cost V 6 bases and J 2 bases, with 10 bases left between them. The CDR3 runs to 13 residues. Germline V lookup: CDR1 MNHEY, CDR2 SVGAGI. CDR3 coding DNA: TGTGCCAGCAGCCGTGGACAGCAAGAGACCCAGTACTTC. Translating gives CASSRGQQETQYF.

V gene TRBV28 combines with J gene TRBJ2-3; D is possibly TRBD1 or TRBD2 (7 bases each). Germline V lookup: CDR1 MDHEN, CDR2 SYDVKM. This CDR3 has 13 residues. V was trimmed by 8 bases and J by 2 bases, leaving 11 bases between them. CDR3 coding DNA: TGTGCCAGCGGGGAGGGGGCCACAGATACGCAGTATTTT. Its translation is CASGEGATDTQYF.

CDR3 loop: CASSAEGREMDIQYF. CDR3 in DNA: TGCGCCAGCAGCGCTGAGGGGCGGGAGATGGACATTCAGTACTTC. V usage is TRBV5-1 and J usage is TRBJ2-4; 7 bases match TRBD2. Trimming took 4 bases from V and 8 from J; bases not matched to a gene: 12. The CDR3 consists of 15 residues. The V gene's germline CDR1 is SGHRS and CDR2 YFSETQ.

The CDR3 protein is CAISEIGPYEQYF. CDR3 nucleotide sequence: TGTGCCATCAGTGAGATAGGGCCTTACGAGCAGTACTTC. The rearrangement uses TRBV10-3 and TRBJ2-7; D uncertain. CDR3 size: 13 residues. Germline assignment: CDR1 ENHRY and CDR2 SYGVKD. The V and J ends lost 2 bases and 4 bases respectively, with 9 bases between them.

The chain recombines TRBV28 with TRBJ1-6; no reliable D call. CDR3 length: 13 residues. V dropped 7 bases and J dropped 6 bases, with 10 bases sitting between them. Germline V gene data show CDR1 as MDHEN and CDR2 as SYDVKM. The CDR3, as DNA: TGTGCCAGCAAGGTTTCTAGTAATTCACCCCTCCACTTT. Translation gives CASKVSSNSPLHF.

This sequence joins TRBV14 and TRBJ2-3; 8 bases line up with TRBD2. V shed 7 bases, J shed 7 bases, and the junction held 7 bases outside the gene matches. Per germline, CDR1 SGHDN and CDR2 FVKESK. CDR3 length: 13 amino acids. CDR3 in amino acids: CASNYLAGNTQYF. The CDR3, as DNA: TGTGCCAGCAACTATCTAGCGGGTAATACGCAGTATTTT.

In its sample, this clone was seen once. The chain links TRBV11-3 to TRBJ2-1; D may match TRBD1 or TRBD2 (5 bases each). V shed 0 bases and J shed 8 bases, with 14 bases lying between them. The CDR3 spans 15 residues. Germline loops: CDR1 SGHNT, CDR2 YENEEA. The CDR3 DNA is TGTGCCAGCAGCTTAGATGGGGGACCGAGCGATGAGCAGTTCTTC. It is translated as CASSLDGGPSDEQFF.